The present TCR beta chain was sequenced within a study of CD8 T cells in Susac syndrome. With random hexamers, reverse transcription was performed on about 0.45 to 1 ug of RNA. Via MiXCR, TCRdb re-called the immunoSEQ multiplex PCR reads, giving one row per CDR3 protein. This sample has about 60,000 distinct CDR3 sequences; more than 80% occur once, and the top ten carry just under 0.2%. What was sequenced was CD8+ T cells from PBMCs. This TCR came from a human donor in good health.

The CDR3: CASRSWDRGLDNEQFF. CDR3 nucleotides: TGTGCCAGCAGAAGTTGGGACAGGGGGCTTGACAATGAGCAGTTCTTC. The chain combines TRBV2 with TRBJ2-1, with 12 bases identical to TRBD1. CDR1 SNHLY and CDR2 FYNNEI come from the germline V gene. CDR3 length equals 16 residues. The junction had 8 bases not matched to a gene; V was cut back by 6 bases and J by 5 bases.